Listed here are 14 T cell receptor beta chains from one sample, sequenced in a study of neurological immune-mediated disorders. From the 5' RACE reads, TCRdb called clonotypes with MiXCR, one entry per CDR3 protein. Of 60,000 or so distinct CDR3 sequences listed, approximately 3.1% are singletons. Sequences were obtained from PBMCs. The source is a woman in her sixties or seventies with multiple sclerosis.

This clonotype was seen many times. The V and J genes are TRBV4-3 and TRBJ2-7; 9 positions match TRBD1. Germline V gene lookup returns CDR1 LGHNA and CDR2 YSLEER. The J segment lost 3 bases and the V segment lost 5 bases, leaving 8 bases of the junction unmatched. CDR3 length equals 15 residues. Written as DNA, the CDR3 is TGCGCCAGCAGCAGCTCTTCGGACAGGGGCTACGAGCAGTACTTC. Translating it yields CASSSSSDRGYEQYF.

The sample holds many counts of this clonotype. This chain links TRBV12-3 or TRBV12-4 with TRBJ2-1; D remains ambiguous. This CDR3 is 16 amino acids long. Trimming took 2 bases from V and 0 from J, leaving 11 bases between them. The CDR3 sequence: CASSLYGRGSYNEQFF. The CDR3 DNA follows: TGTGCCAGCAGTTTATACGGGCGCGGCTCCTACAATGAGCAGTTCTTC.

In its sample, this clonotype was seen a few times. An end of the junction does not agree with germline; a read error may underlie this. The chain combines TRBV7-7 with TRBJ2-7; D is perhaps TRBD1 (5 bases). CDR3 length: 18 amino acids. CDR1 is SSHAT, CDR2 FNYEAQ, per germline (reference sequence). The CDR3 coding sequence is TGTGCTAGCAGCCCGATGACCTCCGGTGGCAGGGTTTCTGCCGAGCAGTACTTC. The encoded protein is CASSPMTSGGRVSAEQYF.

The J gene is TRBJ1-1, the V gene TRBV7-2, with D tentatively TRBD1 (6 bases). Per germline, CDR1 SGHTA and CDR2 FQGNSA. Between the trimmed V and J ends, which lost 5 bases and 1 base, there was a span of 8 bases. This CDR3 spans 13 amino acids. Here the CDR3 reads CASSVQGNTEAFF. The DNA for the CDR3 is TGTGCCAGCAGCGTACAGGGGAACACTGAAGCTTTCTTT.

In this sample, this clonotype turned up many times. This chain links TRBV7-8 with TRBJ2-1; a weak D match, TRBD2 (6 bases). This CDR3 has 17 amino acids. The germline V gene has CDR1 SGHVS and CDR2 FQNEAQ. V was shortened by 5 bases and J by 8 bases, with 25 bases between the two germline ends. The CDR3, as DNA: TGTGCCAGCAGCGTTGGGGGGAAGCGGATCGGGTTGGATGAGCAGTTCTTC. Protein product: CASSVGGKRIGLDEQFF.

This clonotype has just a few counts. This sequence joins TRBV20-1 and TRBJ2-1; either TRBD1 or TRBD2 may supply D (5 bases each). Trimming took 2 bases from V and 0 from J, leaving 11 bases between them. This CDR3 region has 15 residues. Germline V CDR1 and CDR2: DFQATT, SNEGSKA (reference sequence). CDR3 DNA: TGCAGTGCTAGAACGGCAGGGAGCTCCTACAATGAGCAGTTCTTC. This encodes CSARTAGSSYNEQFF.

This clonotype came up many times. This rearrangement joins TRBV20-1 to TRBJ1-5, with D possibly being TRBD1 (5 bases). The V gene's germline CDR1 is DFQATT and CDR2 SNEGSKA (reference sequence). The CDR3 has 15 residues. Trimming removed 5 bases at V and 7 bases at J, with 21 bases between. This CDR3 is CSASPTGGSFQPQHF. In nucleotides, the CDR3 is TGCAGTGCTTCCCCCACGGGGGGGTCGTTCCAGCCCCAGCATTTT.

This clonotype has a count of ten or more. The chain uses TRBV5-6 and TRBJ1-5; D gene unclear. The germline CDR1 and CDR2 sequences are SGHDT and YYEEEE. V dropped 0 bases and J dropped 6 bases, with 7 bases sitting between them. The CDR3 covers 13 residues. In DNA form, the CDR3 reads TGTGCCAGCAGCTTGGGGGGTCGTCAGCCCCAGCATTTT. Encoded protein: CASSLGGRQPQHF.

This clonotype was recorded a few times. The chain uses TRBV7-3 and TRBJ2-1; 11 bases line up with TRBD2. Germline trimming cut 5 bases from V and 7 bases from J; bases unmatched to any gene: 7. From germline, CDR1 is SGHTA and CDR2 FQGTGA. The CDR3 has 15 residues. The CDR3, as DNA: TGTGCCAGCAGCCTTAGCGGGGGGGCTAGGAATGAGCAGTTCTTC. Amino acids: CASSLSGGARNEQFF.

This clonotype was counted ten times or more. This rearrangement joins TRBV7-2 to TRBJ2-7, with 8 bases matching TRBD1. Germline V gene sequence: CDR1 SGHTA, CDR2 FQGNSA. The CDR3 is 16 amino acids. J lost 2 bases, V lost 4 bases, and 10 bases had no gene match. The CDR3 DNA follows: TGTGCCAGCAGCTCCAGGCGGACAGGGAGGACCTACGAGCAGTACTTC. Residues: CASSSRRTGRTYEQYF.

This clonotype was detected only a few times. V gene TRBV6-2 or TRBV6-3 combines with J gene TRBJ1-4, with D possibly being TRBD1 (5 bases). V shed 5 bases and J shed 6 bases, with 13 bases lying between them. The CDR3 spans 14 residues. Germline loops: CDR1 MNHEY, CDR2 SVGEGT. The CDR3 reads CASSQGRRDEKLFF. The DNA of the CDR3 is TGTGCCAGCAGTCAGGGACGGAGAGATGAAAAACTGTTTTTT.

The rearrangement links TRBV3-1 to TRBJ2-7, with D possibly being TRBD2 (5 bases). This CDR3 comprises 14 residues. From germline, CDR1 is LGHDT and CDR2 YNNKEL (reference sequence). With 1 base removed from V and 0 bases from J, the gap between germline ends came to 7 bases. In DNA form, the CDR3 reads TGTGCCAGCAGCCAAGGAGGGTTCTCCTACGAGCAGTACTTC. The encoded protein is CASSQGGFSYEQYF.

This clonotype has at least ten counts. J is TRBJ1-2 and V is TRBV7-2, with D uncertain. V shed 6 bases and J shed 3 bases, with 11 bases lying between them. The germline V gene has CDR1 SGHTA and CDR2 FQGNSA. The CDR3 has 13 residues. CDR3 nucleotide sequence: TGTGCCAGCAGTTATAACAGTGACTATGGCTACACCTTC. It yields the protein CASSYNSDYGYTF.

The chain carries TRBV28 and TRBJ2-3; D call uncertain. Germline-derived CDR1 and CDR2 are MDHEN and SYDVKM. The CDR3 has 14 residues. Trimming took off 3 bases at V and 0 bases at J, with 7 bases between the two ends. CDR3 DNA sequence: TGTGCCAGCAGTTTTATCGGTAGCACAGATACGCAGTATTTT. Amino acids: CASSFIGSTDTQYF.